Detailed here is one T cell receptor (beta chain). The ends lost 5 bases at V and 2 bases at J; junction bases unmatched: 4. The CDR3 covers 15 residues. The germline V gene has CDR1 SGHAT and CDR2 FQDESV (reference sequence). As originally analysed: Estimation of nucleated cell counts relied on the amplification of reference gene primers. The protocol was immunoSEQ multiplex PCR, while the TCRdb copy is restricted to in-frame clones and leaves out a portion. That table supplies the V and J calls and clone size; D and trimming were determined from the DNA. This sample has 39,000 or so clones; about four fifths occur once, and the top ten carry 39%. This sample stems from a study of blood T cell repertoires in COVID-19. In the study overall: The samples span acute and convalescent COVID-19 from the United States, Italy and Spain. Nucleic acid was either cDNA or gDNA, and it came from T cells, B-cell-depleted T cells, or PBMCs.

What was sequenced was peripheral blood. This chain uses TRBV11-1 with TRBJ2-1; TRBD2 agrees at 9 bases. This sequence was found in a man aged 40-55 years with active or convalescent COVID-19. Here the CDR3 DNA reads TGTGCCAGCAGCCGCGGGGGGGGGCCCTACAATGAGCAGTTCTTC. Translated: CASSRGGGPYNEQFF.